The 18 T cell receptor beta chains listed next were all sequenced from one sample in a study of PD-L1 blockade in urothelial cancer. Described time point: pretreatment peripheral blood. The table came from immunoSEQ multiplex PCR; TCRdb's copy has only in-frame clones and leaves some out. The table includes around 100,000 clones, almost 90% detected once. The sample consisted of PBMCs, taken around atezolizumab (anti-PD-L1) treatment. These receptors were taken from a man aged 55 to 70 with urothelial cancer.

The V call is TRBV6-5, the J call TRBJ2-7; TRBD1 agrees at 8 bases. CDR1 is MNHEY and CDR2 is SVGAGI in the germline V gene. The CDR3 has 14 residues. The trim removed 6 bases at V and 3 bases at J, leaving 7 bases unmatched. The CDR3 spells CASRTRDRGYEQYF. CDR3 bases: TGTGCCAGCAGAACCCGCGACAGGGGCTACGAGCAGTACTTC.

The chain joins TRBV6-5 to TRBJ1-1, with TRBD1 matching 8 bases. CDR3 length equals 15 residues. The germline V gene has CDR1 MNHEY and CDR2 SVGAGI. V trimming: 6 bases; J trimming: 4 bases; junction bases outside the gene matches: 10. The CDR3 region has the DNA TGTGCCAGCAGCCGAACAGGGGGAGGCTTCACTGAAGCTTTCTTT. Residues: CASSRTGGGFTEAFF.

This rearrangement joins TRBV9 to TRBJ2-5, with TRBD1 matching over 8 bases. V was pared by 0 bases and J by 5 bases, with 6 bases of the junction left unmatched. The CDR3 consists of 15 residues. Germline assignment: CDR1 SGDLS and CDR2 YYNGEE. The CDR3, as DNA: TGTGCCAGCAGCGTAGACGGTAACAGGGGGGAGACCCAGTACTTC. Amino acids: CASSVDGNRGETQYF.

With respect to this clone: The DNA is left out, because the CDR3 cannot be placed on it with certainty; the CDR3 is given as TCRdb lists it. The CDR3 spells CASSFARGSSSGNTIYF. This chain uses TRBV12-1 with TRBJ1-3; the table calls TRBD1, which could not be checked here. TRBV12-1 is labeled a pseudogene. Including both end residues, the CDR3 is 17 amino acids long.

The rearrangement joins TRBV11-3 to TRBJ2-3, with 11 bases identical to TRBD1. The CDR3 loop spans 16 amino acids. Germline values: CDR1 SGHNT, CDR2 YENEEA. With 5 bases clipped from V and 1 base from J, the junction kept 5 bases outside the gene matches. The CDR3 DNA reads TGTGCCAGCAGCCCCGGACAGGGGGCCCGCACAGATACGCAGTATTTT. Its protein is CASSPGQGARTDTQYF.

J is TRBJ2-1 and V is TRBV4-1, with TRBD2 as a possible D gene (5 bases). Trimming took off 2 bases at V and 5 bases at J, with 16 bases between the two ends. Germline values: CDR1 MGHRA, CDR2 YSYEKL. The CDR3 spans 16 residues. DNA for the CDR3: TGCGCCAGCAGCCAACGGGCCCTAGCTCCGCACAATGAGCAGTTCTTC. It codes for CASSQRALAPHNEQFF.

This chain connects TRBV7-2 to TRBJ2-2, with TRBD1 as a possible D gene (6 bases). Germline V gives CDR1 SGHTA, CDR2 FQGNSA. This CDR3 spans 15 amino acids. V was trimmed by 2 bases and J by 4 bases, leaving 11 bases between them. CDR3 residues: CASSLLQGFTGELFF. Written as DNA, the CDR3 is TGTGCCAGCAGCTTATTACAGGGTTTCACCGGGGAGCTGTTTTTT.

In nucleotides, the CDR3 is TGTGCCAGCAGCTTATACCGGGGTCTCAATCAGCCCCAGCATTTT. Protein product: CASSLYRGLNQPQHF. The chain employs TRBV7-2 and TRBJ1-5; D call uncertain. This CDR3 has 15 amino acids. In germline, CDR1 is SGHTA, CDR2 FQGNSA. V lost 2 bases and J 3 bases, leaving 11 bases between the germline ends.

The CDR3 DNA is TGTGCCAGCAGCGTCATCATAAGAGGGAGTAGGTACGAGCAGTACTTC. It codes for CASSVIIRGSRYEQYF. The chain employs TRBV11-2 and TRBJ2-7, with D possibly matching TRBD2 (5 bases). This CDR3 is 16 amino acids long. V lost 5 bases and J lost 4, with 21 bases in between. Germline CDR1 is SGHAT and CDR2 is FQNNGV.

The chain is built from TRBV10-3 and TRBJ1-3; D is uncertain. Trimming left V 11 bases short and J 0 bases short, with 8 bases between. Germline loops: CDR1 ENHRY, CDR2 SYGVKD. There are 12 residues in the CDR3. The CDR3 sequence is CASTGSGNTIYF. CDR3 coding DNA: TGTGCCTCGACGGGCTCTGGAAACACCATATATTTT.

This chain links TRBV30 with TRBJ2-2; 10 nucleotides align to TRBD1. Per germline, CDR1 GTSNPN and CDR2 SVGIG (reference sequence). CDR3 length: 13 residues. V shed 5 bases and J 6 bases; nucleotides not matched to a gene: 3. CDR3: CAWGQGVAGELFF. The DNA of the CDR3 is TGTGCCTGGGGACAGGGGGTAGCCGGGGAGCTGTTTTTT.

CDR3 nucleotides: TGTGCCAGCAGTTCCTACCCAGGAAGCACAGATACGCAGTATTTT. This codes for CASSSYPGSTDTQYF. The chain employs TRBV27 and TRBJ2-3, with D uncertain. This CDR3 comprises 15 residues. Germline V gene lookup returns CDR1 MNHEY and CDR2 SMNVEV (reference sequence). Trimming left V 4 bases short and J 0 bases short, with 11 bases between.

The chain has TRBV28 and TRBJ2-7; TRBD1 might be the D (6 bases). Germline V gives CDR1 MDHEN, CDR2 SYDVKM. V was pared by 5 bases and J by 2 bases, with 13 bases between. This CDR3 has 14 amino acids. CDR3 loop: CASSRRTDTYEQYF. CDR3 DNA sequence: TGTGCCAGCAGTCGCCGGACAGATACCTACGAGCAGTACTTC.

The gene calls are TRBV4-1 and TRBJ1-2; possible D gene TRBD1, 6 bases. The ends were cut back, 2 bases at V and 4 bases at J, with 11 bases in the middle. The CDR3 covers 14 residues. Looked up from germline, CDR1 is MGHRA and CDR2 is YSYEKL. The CDR3 region is CASSQPGTIYGYTF. The CDR3 DNA sequence: TGCGCCAGCAGCCAACCCGGGACAATCTATGGCTACACCTTC.

Only one count was recorded for this clone. The chain uses TRBV23-1 and TRBJ2-7, with 8 nucleotides matching TRBD1. TRBV23-1 is an ORF, and what it does is uncertain. The CDR3 has 14 residues. The V gene end was trimmed by 7 bases and the J gene end by 5 bases; junction bases not matched to a gene: 10. CDR3 nucleotides: TGCGCCAGCACCAAGGACAGGGAAAAGAACGAGCAGTACTTC. Its protein is CASTKDREKNEQYF.

The chain links TRBV15 to TRBJ2-3; 12 bases match TRBD2. The CDR3 length is 16 residues. Germline V gene lookup returns CDR1 LNHNV and CDR2 YYDKDF (reference sequence). V lost 3 bases and J lost 5; bases outside the gene matches: 6. The CDR3 bases are TGTGCCACCAGCAGGAGGACTAGCGGGGTAGTAGATACGCAGTATTTT. This gives the protein CATSRRTSGVVDTQYF. The complete variable domain, with remaining parts taken from reference TRBV15 and TRBJ2-3, reads DAMVIQNPRYQVTQFGKPVTLSCSQTLNHNVMYWYQQKSSQAPKLLFHYYDKDFNNEADTPDNFQSRRPNTSFCFLDIRSPGLGDTAMYLCATSRRTSGVVDTQYFGPGTRLTVL.

V and J are TRBV18 and TRBJ2-7, with 7 bases aligning to TRBD1. The CDR3 is 15 amino acids. J was trimmed by 2 bases and V by 3 bases; bases with no gene match: 7. CDR1 and CDR2 from the germline V gene are KGHSH and LQKENI. The CDR3 DNA follows: TGTGCCAGCTCACCGACAGGGTCTAGTCCCTACGAGCAGTACTTC. It is translated as CASSPTGSSPYEQYF.

This clone has only a few counts. The chain links TRBV25-1 to TRBJ1-1; 11 bases fit TRBD1. From germline, CDR1 is MGHDK and CDR2 SYGVNS. This CDR3 is built from 14 residues. With V trimmed by 7 bases and J by 6 bases, 7 bases remained unmatched. The CDR3 protein is CASNLGQGAAEAFF. CDR3 DNA: TGTGCCAGCAACCTAGGACAGGGGGCGGCTGAAGCTTTCTTT.